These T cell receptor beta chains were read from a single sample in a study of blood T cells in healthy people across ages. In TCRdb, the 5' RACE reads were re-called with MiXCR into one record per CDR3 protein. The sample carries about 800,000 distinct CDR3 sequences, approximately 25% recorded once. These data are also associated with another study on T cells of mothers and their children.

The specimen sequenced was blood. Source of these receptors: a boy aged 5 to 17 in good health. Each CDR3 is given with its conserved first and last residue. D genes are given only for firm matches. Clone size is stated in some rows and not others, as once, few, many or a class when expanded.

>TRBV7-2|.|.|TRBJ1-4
CASSTGTLTNEKLFF
TGTGCCAGCAGCACCGGGACACTAACTAATGAAAAACTGTTTTTT
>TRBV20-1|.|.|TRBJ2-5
CSAGTGTAQETQYF
TGCAGTGCGGGGACCGGGACGGCCCAAGAGACCCAGTACTTC
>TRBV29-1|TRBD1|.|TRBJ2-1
CSVTGLALDEQFF
TGCAGCGTGACAGGGTTGGCACTCGATGAGCAGTTCTTC
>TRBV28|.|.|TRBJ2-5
CASRRYGYTFGSGTMEETQYF
.
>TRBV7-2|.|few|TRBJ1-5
CASSRVPTGQPQHF
TGTGCCAGCAGCCGGGTCCCGACGGGACAGCCCCAGCATTTT
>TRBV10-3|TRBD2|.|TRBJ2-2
CAIGSSGDTGELFF
TGTGCCATCGGCTCTAGCGGTGACACCGGGGAGCTGTTTTTT
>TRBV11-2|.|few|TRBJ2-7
CASSIIRSPEQYF
TGTGCCAGCAGCATAATCCGAAGCCCCGAGCAGTACTTC
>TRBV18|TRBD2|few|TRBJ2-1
CASSLGERGYNEQFF
TGTGCCAGCTCACTGGGAGAGCGGGGCTACAATGAGCAGTTCTTC
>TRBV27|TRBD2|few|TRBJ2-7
CACSAGGSYEQYF
TGTGCCTGCTCAGCGGGAGGTTCCTACGAGCAGTACTTC
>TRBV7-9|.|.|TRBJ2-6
CASSSTASSGANVLTF
TGTGCCAGCAGCTCGACGGCGAGCTCTGGGGCCAACGTCCTGACTTTC
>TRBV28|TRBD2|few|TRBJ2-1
CASSNPGGAAVEQFF
TGTGCCAGCAGTAACCCCGGGGGGGCCGCTGTTGAGCAGTTCTTC
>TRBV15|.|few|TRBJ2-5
CATRRGNHQETQYF
TGTGCCACCAGGAGGGGGAACCACCAAGAGACCCAGTACTTC
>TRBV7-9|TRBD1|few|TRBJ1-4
CASSLPQGDISNEKLFF
TGTGCCAGCAGCTTACCGCAGGGGGATATCTCTAATGAAAAACTGTTTTTT
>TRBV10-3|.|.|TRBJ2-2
CAIRWGPSEGELFF
TGTGCCATCAGATGGGGGCCCTCGGAGGGGGAGCTGTTTTTT
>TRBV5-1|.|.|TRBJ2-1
CASSWAGNEQFF
TGCGCCAGCAGCTGGGCTGGGAATGAGCAGTTCTTC
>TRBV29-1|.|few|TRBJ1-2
CSVGRDGYGYTF
TGCAGCGTTGGAAGGGACGGATATGGCTACACCTTC
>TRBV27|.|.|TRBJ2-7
CASSLRAGLGEQYF
TGTGCCAGCAGTTTACGGGCAGGGCTGGGCGAGCAGTACTTC
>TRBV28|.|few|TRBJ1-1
CASSSPENTEAFF
TGTGCCAGCAGTTCCCCAGAGAACACTGAAGCTTTCTTT
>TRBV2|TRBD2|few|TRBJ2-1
CASRGRAGGASEQFF
TGTGCCAGCAGGGGGAGAGCGGGAGGAGCTAGTGAGCAGTTCTTC
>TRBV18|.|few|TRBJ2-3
CASSPFVEGGDTQYF
TGTGCCAGCTCACCTTTCGTGGAGGGCGGGGATACGCAGTATTTT
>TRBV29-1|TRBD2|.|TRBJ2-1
CSVVYGRAEGDEQFF
TGCAGCGTCGTATACGGGAGGGCGGAAGGGGATGAGCAGTTCTTC
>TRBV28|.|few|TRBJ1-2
CASTSGGNYGYTF
TGTGCCAGCACCTCGGGGGGGAACTATGGCTACACCTTC
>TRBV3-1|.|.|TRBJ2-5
CASSQTGLLAPGIQETQYF
TGTGCCAGCAGCCAAACCGGGTTACTAGCCCCGGGGATCCAAGAGACCCAGTACTTC
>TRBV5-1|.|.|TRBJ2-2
CASTHPAGELFF
TGCGCCAGCACCCACCCTGCCGGGGAGCTGTTTTTT
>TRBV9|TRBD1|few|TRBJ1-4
CASSVARGGDEKLFF
TGTGCCAGCAGCGTAGCTAGAGGGGGCGATGAAAAACTGTTTTTT
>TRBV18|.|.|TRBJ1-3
CASSGLGQPGNTIYF
TGTGCCAGCTCAGGACTCGGCCAGCCCGGAAACACCATATATTTT
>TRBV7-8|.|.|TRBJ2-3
CASSFGSARDTQYF
TGTGCCAGCAGCTTCGGATCCGCTCGCGATACGCAGTATTTT
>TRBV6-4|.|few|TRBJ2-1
CASSGQLSSYNEQFF
TGTGCCAGCAGTGGACAGCTGAGCTCCTACAATGAGCAGTTCTTC
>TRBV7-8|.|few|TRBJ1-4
CASSLGPREKLFF
TGTGCCAGCAGCTTAGGTCCCCGGGAAAAACTGTTTTTT
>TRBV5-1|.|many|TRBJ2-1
CASSLSWGQYNEQFF
TGCGCCAGCAGCTTGTCCTGGGGGCAATACAATGAGCAGTTCTTC
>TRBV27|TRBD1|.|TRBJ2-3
CASSPGTGSSTDTQYF
TGTGCCAGCAGTCCCGGGACAGGTTCTAGCACAGATACGCAGTATTTT
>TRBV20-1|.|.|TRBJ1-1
CSARDRGRGEAFF
TGCAGTGCTAGAGATCGTGGGAGGGGTGAAGCTTTCTTT
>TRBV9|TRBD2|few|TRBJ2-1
CASRGLAGNEQFF
TGTGCCAGCAGAGGACTAGCGGGGAATGAGCAGTTCTTC
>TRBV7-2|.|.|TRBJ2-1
CASSLASGDEQFF
TGTGCCAGCAGCTTAGCGTCAGGGGATGAGCAGTTCTTC
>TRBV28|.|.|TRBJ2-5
CASSELVSQETQYF
TGTGCCAGCAGCGAACTGGTCTCACAAGAGACCCAGTACTTC
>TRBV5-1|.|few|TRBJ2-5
CASSLAGTGETQYF
TGCGCCAGCAGCTTGGCCGGAACGGGGGAGACCCAGTACTTC
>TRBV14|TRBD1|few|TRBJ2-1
CASSQTTGTGRVNEQFF
TGTGCCAGCAGCCAAACGACCGGGACAGGGAGGGTCAATGAGCAGTTCTTC
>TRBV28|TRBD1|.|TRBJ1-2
CASRGQGSLLINYGYTF
TGTGCCAGCAGGGGACAGGGCTCGCTGCTGATAAACTATGGCTACACCTTC
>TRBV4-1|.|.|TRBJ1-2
CASSQDEGGNYGYTF
TGCGCCAGCAGCCAAGATGAAGGCGGAAACTATGGCTACACCTTC
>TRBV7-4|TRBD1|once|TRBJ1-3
CASSLADRGPFGNTIYF
TGTGCCAGCAGCTTAGCGGACAGGGGGCCTTTTGGAAACACCATATATTTT
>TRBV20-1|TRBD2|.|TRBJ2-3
CSARKGLAGVYVDTQYF
TGCAGTGCTAGAAAGGGACTAGCGGGGGTTTACGTGGATACGCAGTATTTT
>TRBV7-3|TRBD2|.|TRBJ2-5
CASSLKAGGPRETQYF
TGTGCCAGCAGCTTAAAAGCGGGGGGCCCGAGAGAGACCCAGTACTTC
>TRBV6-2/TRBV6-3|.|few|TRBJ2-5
CASSYNDRIETQYF
TGTGCCAGCAGTTACAATGACAGGATAGAGACCCAGTACTTC
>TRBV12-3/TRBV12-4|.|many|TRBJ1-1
CASSFGGGTEAFF
TGTGCCAGCAGTTTTGGGGGGGGCACTGAAGCTTTCTTT
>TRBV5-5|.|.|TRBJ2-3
CASSGSTNHRTDTQYF
TGTGCCAGCAGCGGATCTACTAACCACAGGACAGATACGCAGTATTTT
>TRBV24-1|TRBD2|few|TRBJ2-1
CATSDPRTRDYQCYNEQFF
TGTGCCACCAGTGACCCCAGGACCCGGGACTATCAATGCTACAATGAGCAGTTCTTC
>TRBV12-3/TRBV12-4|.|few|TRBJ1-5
CASSLGQSWQPQHF
TGTGCCAGCAGCCTTGGACAGTCTTGGCAGCCCCAGCATTTT
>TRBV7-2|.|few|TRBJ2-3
CASSPPVIGGDTQYF
TGTGCCAGCAGCCCCCCCGTGATAGGGGGAGATACGCAGTATTTT
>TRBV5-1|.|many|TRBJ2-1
CASSFQGNEQFF
TGTGCCAGCAGTTTCCAGGGCAATGAGCAGTTCTTC
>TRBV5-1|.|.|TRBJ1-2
CASSSGYRERYGYTF
TGCGCCAGCAGCTCGGGGTACAGGGAACGGTATGGCTACACCTTC
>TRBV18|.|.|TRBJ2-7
CAGSKDSNEQYF
TGTGCCGGCTCAAAAGACAGTAACGAGCAGTACTTC
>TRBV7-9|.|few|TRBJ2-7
CAWLRIDSYEQYF
TGTGCCTGGCTCAGGATAGATTCCTACGAGCAGTACTTC
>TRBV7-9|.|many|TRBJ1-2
CASSRGDYGYTF
TGTGCCAGCAGTCGGGGGGACTATGGCTACACCTTC
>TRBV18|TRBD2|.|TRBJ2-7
CASSPGLAGRYEQYF
TGTGCCAGCTCACCAGGACTAGCGGGGAGATACGAGCAGTACTTC
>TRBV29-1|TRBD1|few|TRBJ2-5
CSVDGTGAGTGGEQYF
TGCAGCGTTGATGGGACCGGCGCCGGGACAGGCGGAGAGCAGTACTTC
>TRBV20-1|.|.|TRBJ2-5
CSARDPGTGRQETQYF
TGCAGTGCTAGAGATCCAGGAACAGGGAGGCAAGAGACCCAGTACTTC
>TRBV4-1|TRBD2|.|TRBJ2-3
CASSRRLAKRPTDTQYF
TGCGCCAGCAGCCGCAGACTAGCGAAAAGACCCACAGATACGCAGTATTTT
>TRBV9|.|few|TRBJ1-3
CASSASYSGNTIYF
TGTGCCAGCAGCGCGTCTTACTCTGGAAACACCATATATTTT
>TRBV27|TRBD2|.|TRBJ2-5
CASTALAGGQETQYF
TGTGCCAGCACCGCCCTAGCGGGGGGGCAAGAGACCCAGTACTTC